A selection of T cell receptor beta chains follows, all from one sample in a study of response to subunit inactivated influenza vaccine. MiXCR was run by TCRdb on the RT-PCR reads, yielding one entry per CDR3 protein. Here the sample spans roughly 700,000 distinct CDR3 sequences, less than 20% being singletons. This sample comprised PBMCs from blood, obtained about 13 days after vaccination. These receptors all come from a man aged 50 to 60 who received an inactivated influenza vaccine. CDR3s include the opening cysteine and the closing phenylalanine or tryptophan. The order of the fields is J gene, V gene, clone size, D gene, CDR3 protein, CDR3 DNA. The D gene is left open where the match is weak. Rows may omit the clone size; those that give it use once, few, many or a size class.

>TRBJ1-1|TRBV7-9|-|-
CASSSMAGLEAFF
TGTGCCAGCAGCTCCATGGCGGGTCTGGAAGCTTTCTTT
>TRBJ2-3|TRBV5-1|-|TRBD2
CASSFAGGSPSTDTQYF
TGCGCCAGCAGCTTCGCGGGGGGGAGCCCTAGCACAGATACGCAGTATTTT
>TRBJ1-6|TRBV6-5|-|-
CASSYGQGADNSPLHF
TGTGCCAGCAGTTATGGGCAGGGAGCGGATAATTCACCCCTCCACTTT
>TRBJ2-2|TRBV2|many|TRBD1
CASKLTGVTGELFF
TGTGCCAGCAAATTAACAGGGGTCACCGGGGAGCTGTTTTTT
>TRBJ1-3|TRBV18|-|-
CASSPATGRSGNTIYF
TGTGCCAGCTCACCTGCGACAGGACGCTCTGGAAACACCATATATTTT
>TRBJ2-7|TRBV7-2|few|TRBD2
CASSLGRTSGGAFF
TGTGCCAGCAGCTTAGGCAGGACTAGCGGGGGGGCATTTTTT
>TRBJ2-2|TRBV2|few|-
CASRDLGKNTGELFF
TGTGCCAGCAGAGACCTTGGGAAAAACACCGGGGAGCTGTTTTTT
>TRBJ2-3|TRBV11-2|few|TRBD2
CASSLRKGLGPDTQYF
TGTGCCAGCAGCTTACGGAAGGGACTAGGACCAGATACGCAGTATTTC
>TRBJ2-3|TRBV20-1|few|-
CSARAGGHTDTQYF
TGCAGTGCTAGAGCAGGGGGGCACACAGATACGCAGTATTTT
>TRBJ2-5|TRBV12-3/TRBV12-4|few|-
CASSFARETQYF
TGTGCCAGCAGTTTCGCCCGGGAGACCCAGTACTTC
>TRBJ2-3|TRBV2|-|TRBD2
CASSRTSGGGSSDTQYF
TGTGCCAGCAGTCGGACTAGCGGGGGAGGATCCTCGGATACGCAGTATTTT